Following are 2 T cell receptor beta chains from one sample sequenced in a study of T cell responses to AZD1222 COVID-19 vaccine. Profiled with immunoSEQ multiplex PCR; TCRdb holds only in-frame clones, not every one. The data hold about 120,000 clones, with approximately 85% observed a single time. The sample consisted of peripheral blood, taken on day 0 of AZD1222 vaccination. Receptors were obtained from an adult in good health.

The gene calls are TRBV3-1 (or the pseudogene TRBV3-2) and TRBJ2-1; 13 bases map to TRBD2. The CDR3 totals 15 residues. Germline V gene sequence: CDR1 LGHDT, CDR2 YNNKEL (reference sequence). With V trimmed by 4 bases and J by 5 bases, 2 bases remained unmatched. The CDR3 loop reads CASSPGLAGNNEQFF. The CDR3 DNA reads TGTGCCAGCAGCCCGGGACTAGCGGGGAACAATGAGCAGTTCTTC.

This chain uses TRBV19 with TRBJ2-7, with unresolved D. V was cut by 4 bases and J by 3 bases, with 16 bases left in between. Germline loops: CDR1 LNHDA, CDR2 SQIVND (reference sequence). There are 15 residues in the CDR3. The chain's CDR3 is CASSTKWPPLYEQYF. Written as DNA, the CDR3 is TGTGCCAGTAGTACCAAGTGGCCCCCTCTCTACGAGCAGTACTTC.